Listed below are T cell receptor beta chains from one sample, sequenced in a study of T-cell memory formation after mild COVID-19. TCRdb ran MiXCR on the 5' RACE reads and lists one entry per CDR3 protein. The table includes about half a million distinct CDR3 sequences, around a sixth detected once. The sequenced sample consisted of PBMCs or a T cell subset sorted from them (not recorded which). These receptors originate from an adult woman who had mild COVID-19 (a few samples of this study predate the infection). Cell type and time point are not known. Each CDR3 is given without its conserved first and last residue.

CDR3 protein: ASSLDQGNTEAF
CDR3 length: 12
J gene: TRBJ1-1
V gene: TRBV11-2

CDR3 protein: SARDGTGGSYEQY
CDR3 length: 13
J gene: TRBJ2-7
V gene: TRBV20-1

CDR3 protein: SATPRGTQY
CDR3 length: 9
J gene: TRBJ2-5
V gene: TRBV20-1

CDR3 protein: ASSQGGPGGQYYGYT
CDR3 length: 15
J gene: TRBJ1-2
V gene: TRBV4-1

CDR3 protein: ASSFGEGAEQF
CDR3 length: 11
J gene: TRBJ2-1
V gene: TRBV5-6

CDR3 protein: ASSRVGSGANYGYT
CDR3 length: 14
J gene: TRBJ1-2
V gene: TRBV7-9

CDR3 protein: ASSLVAGQHEKLF
CDR3 length: 13
J gene: TRBJ1-4
V gene: TRBV7-8

CDR3 protein: ASSSQGRPLSTDTQY
CDR3 length: 15
J gene: TRBJ2-3
V gene: TRBV19

CDR3 protein: ASSLDPSWANINEKLF
CDR3 length: 16
J gene: TRBJ1-4
V gene: TRBV11-2

CDR3 protein: ASSLGTGVPPQH
CDR3 length: 12
J gene: TRBJ1-5
V gene: TRBV12-3/TRBV12-4

CDR3 protein: SRQRGSNTEAF
CDR3 length: 11
J gene: TRBJ1-1
V gene: TRBV20-1

CDR3 protein: ASSLLAGQETQY
CDR3 length: 12
J gene: TRBJ2-5
V gene: TRBV27

CDR3 protein: ASSLGTSVFGNEQF
CDR3 length: 14
J gene: TRBJ2-1
V gene: TRBV7-2

CDR3 protein: ASRLDLAYEQY
CDR3 length: 11
J gene: TRBJ2-7
V gene: TRBV12-3/TRBV12-4

CDR3 protein: AERGTGDQETQY
CDR3 length: 12
J gene: TRBJ2-5
V gene: TRBV7-9

CDR3 protein: ASKPGLGTYNEQF
CDR3 length: 13
J gene: TRBJ2-1
V gene: TRBV2

CDR3 protein: ASSQDRLAANTGELF
CDR3 length: 15
J gene: TRBJ2-2
V gene: TRBV3-1

CDR3 protein: ASSRAYSSNQPQH
CDR3 length: 13
J gene: TRBJ1-5
V gene: TRBV12-3/TRBV12-4

CDR3 protein: ASSLPNYGYT
CDR3 length: 10
J gene: TRBJ1-2
V gene: TRBV7-2

CDR3 protein: ASSRGLGTDTQY
CDR3 length: 12
J gene: TRBJ2-3
V gene: TRBV7-8

CDR3 protein: ASSRLRTAEKLF
CDR3 length: 12
J gene: TRBJ1-4
V gene: TRBV12-3/TRBV12-4

CDR3 protein: ASSTRQGANQPQH
CDR3 length: 13
J gene: TRBJ1-5
V gene: TRBV19

CDR3 protein: ASSPPAQGMETQY
CDR3 length: 13
J gene: TRBJ2-5
V gene: TRBV6-6

CDR3 protein: ASSPPTTRTDTQY
CDR3 length: 13
J gene: TRBJ2-3
V gene: TRBV18

CDR3 protein: ASSFDRGYNEQF
CDR3 length: 12
J gene: TRBJ2-1
V gene: TRBV27

CDR3 protein: ASSLVDQPQH
CDR3 length: 10
J gene: TRBJ1-5
V gene: TRBV5-5

CDR3 protein: ASSRQTSGYNNEQF
CDR3 length: 14
J gene: TRBJ2-1
V gene: TRBV6-2/TRBV6-3

CDR3 protein: ASSYSSGGGGSSEQY
CDR3 length: 15
J gene: TRBJ2-7
V gene: TRBV6-6

CDR3 protein: ASSPYGQSSYEQY
CDR3 length: 13
J gene: TRBJ2-7
V gene: TRBV6-5

CDR3 protein: ASSSRLGEQY
CDR3 length: 10
J gene: TRBJ2-7
V gene: TRBV27

CDR3 protein: ASTQGYEQF
CDR3 length: 9
J gene: TRBJ2-1
V gene: TRBV7-8

CDR3 protein: AISDPGTGSRNEQY
CDR3 length: 14
J gene: TRBJ2-7
V gene: TRBV10-3

CDR3 protein: ASSWGATETQY
CDR3 length: 11
J gene: TRBJ2-5
V gene: TRBV7-2

CDR3 protein: ASIGTGTTGEQY
CDR3 length: 12
J gene: TRBJ2-7
V gene: TRBV28

CDR3 protein: ASCSRSEETQY
CDR3 length: 11
J gene: TRBJ2-5
V gene: TRBV12-3/TRBV12-4

CDR3 protein: SVGGKTDTQY
CDR3 length: 10
J gene: TRBJ2-3
V gene: TRBV29-1

CDR3 protein: ASSFLAGGEQF
CDR3 length: 11
J gene: TRBJ2-1
V gene: TRBV7-7

CDR3 protein: ASSEGGGIYEQF
CDR3 length: 12
J gene: TRBJ2-1
V gene: TRBV5-1

CDR3 protein: ASSPLPEAYNEQF
CDR3 length: 13
J gene: TRBJ2-1
V gene: TRBV4-1

CDR3 protein: ASSSIGGADEQF
CDR3 length: 12
J gene: TRBJ2-1
V gene: TRBV7-3

CDR3 protein: AWSIGDSNQPQH
CDR3 length: 12
J gene: TRBJ1-5
V gene: TRBV30

CDR3 protein: ATFIEQGDGYT
CDR3 length: 11
J gene: TRBJ1-2
V gene: TRBV19

CDR3 protein: ATSRELAGYNEQF
CDR3 length: 13
J gene: TRBJ2-1
V gene: TRBV15

CDR3 protein: ATSIEGGTDTQY
CDR3 length: 12
J gene: TRBJ2-3
V gene: TRBV15

CDR3 protein: ASSLGRQPQETQY
CDR3 length: 13
J gene: TRBJ2-5
V gene: TRBV5-4

CDR3 protein: ASSVGGQSGELF
CDR3 length: 12
J gene: TRBJ2-2
V gene: TRBV4-1

CDR3 protein: ASSLSAGISNYGYT
CDR3 length: 14
J gene: TRBJ1-2
V gene: TRBV5-5

CDR3 protein: ASSFVRGGSDTQY
CDR3 length: 13
J gene: TRBJ2-3
V gene: TRBV5-1

CDR3 protein: ASSRRGLGNEQF
CDR3 length: 12
J gene: TRBJ2-1
V gene: TRBV4-3

CDR3 protein: ASSLTQSYEQY
CDR3 length: 11
J gene: TRBJ2-7
V gene: TRBV7-8

CDR3 protein: AISESVAYRTDTQY
CDR3 length: 14
J gene: TRBJ2-3
V gene: TRBV10-3

CDR3 protein: ASRSRGTSGAF
CDR3 length: 11
J gene: TRBJ1-1
V gene: TRBV5-5

CDR3 protein: ASGTVSNQPQH
CDR3 length: 11
J gene: TRBJ1-5
V gene: TRBV6-2/TRBV6-3

CDR3 protein: ASSLRWTSGRSTSYNEQF
CDR3 length: 18
J gene: TRBJ2-1
V gene: TRBV7-7